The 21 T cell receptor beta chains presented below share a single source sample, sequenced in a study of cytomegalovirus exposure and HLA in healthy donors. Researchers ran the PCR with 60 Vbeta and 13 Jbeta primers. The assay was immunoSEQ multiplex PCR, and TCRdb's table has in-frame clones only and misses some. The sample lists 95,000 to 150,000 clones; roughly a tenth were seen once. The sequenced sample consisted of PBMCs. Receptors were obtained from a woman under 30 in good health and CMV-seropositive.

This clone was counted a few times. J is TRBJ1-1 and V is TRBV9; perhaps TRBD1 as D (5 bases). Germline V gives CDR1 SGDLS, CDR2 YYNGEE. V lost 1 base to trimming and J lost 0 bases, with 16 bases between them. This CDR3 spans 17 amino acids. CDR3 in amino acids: CASSVTPRDSMNTEAFF. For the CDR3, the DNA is TGTGCCAGCAGCGTAACTCCCCGCGACAGCATGAACACTGAAGCTTTCTTT.

For the CDR3, the DNA is TGTGCCAGCAGACGAGACAGGCTGAACACCGGGGAGCTGTTTTTT. This codes for CASRRDRLNTGELFF. The J gene is TRBJ2-2, the V gene TRBV27; maybe TRBD1 (6 bases). The CDR3 contains 15 residues. Germline V gene sequence: CDR1 MNHEY, CDR2 SMNVEV (reference sequence). The ends were cut back, 6 bases at V and 1 base at J, with 12 bases in the middle.

The CDR3, as DNA: TGTGCCAGCAGTAGAGGACAGAACACTGAAGCTTTCTTT. Its translation: CASSRGQNTEAFF. This chain links TRBV28 with TRBJ1-1, with D possibly being TRBD1 (5 bases). The CDR3 length is 13 residues. Deletions cut 5 bases from V and 1 base from J, with 8 bases between. From germline, CDR1 is MDHEN and CDR2 SYDVKM.

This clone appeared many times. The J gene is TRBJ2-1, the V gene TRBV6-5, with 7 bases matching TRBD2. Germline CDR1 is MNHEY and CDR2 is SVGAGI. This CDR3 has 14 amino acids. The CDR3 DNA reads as TGTACCACCCAAGGCGGGAGCTCCTACAATGAGCAGTTCTTC. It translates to CTTQGGSSYNEQFF.

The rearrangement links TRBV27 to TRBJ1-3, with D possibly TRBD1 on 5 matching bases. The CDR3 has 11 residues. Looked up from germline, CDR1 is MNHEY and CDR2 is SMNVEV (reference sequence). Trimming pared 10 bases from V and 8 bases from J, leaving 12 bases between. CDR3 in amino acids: CATHRRYTIYF. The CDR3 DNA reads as TGTGCCACACACAGGCGGTACACCATATATTTT.

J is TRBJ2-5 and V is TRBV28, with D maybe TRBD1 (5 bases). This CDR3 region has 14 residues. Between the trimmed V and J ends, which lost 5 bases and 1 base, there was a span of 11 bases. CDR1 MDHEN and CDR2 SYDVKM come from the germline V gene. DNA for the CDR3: TGTGCCAGCAGTCAGACAGCCACCCAAGAGACCCAGTACTTC. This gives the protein CASSQTATQETQYF.

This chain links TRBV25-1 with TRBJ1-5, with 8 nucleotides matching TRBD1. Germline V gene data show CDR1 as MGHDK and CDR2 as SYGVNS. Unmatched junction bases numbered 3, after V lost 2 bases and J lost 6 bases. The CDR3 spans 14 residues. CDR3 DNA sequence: TGTGCCAGCAGTGAAGGACAGGGAATTCAGCCCCAGCATTTT. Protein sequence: CASSEGQGIQPQHF. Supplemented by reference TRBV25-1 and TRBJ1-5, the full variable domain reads EADIYQTPRYLVIGTGKKITLECSQTMGHDKMYWYQQDPGMELHLIHYSYGVNSTEKGDLSSESTVSRIRTEHFPLTLESARPSHTSQYLCASSEGQGIQPQHFGDGTRLSIL.

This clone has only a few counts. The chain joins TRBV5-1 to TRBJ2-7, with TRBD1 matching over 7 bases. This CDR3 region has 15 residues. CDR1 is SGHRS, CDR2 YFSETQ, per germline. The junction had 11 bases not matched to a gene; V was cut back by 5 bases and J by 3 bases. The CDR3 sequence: CASRSTGTAVYEQYF. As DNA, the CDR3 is TGCGCCAGCAGAAGTACCGGGACAGCCGTCTACGAGCAGTACTTC. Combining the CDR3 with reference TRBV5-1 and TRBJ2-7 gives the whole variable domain KAGVTQTPRYLIKTRGQQVTLSCSPISGHRSVSWYQQTPGQGLQFLFEYFSETQRNKGNFPGRFSGRQFSNSRSEMNVSTLELGDSALYLCASRSTGTAVYEQYFGPGTRLTVT.

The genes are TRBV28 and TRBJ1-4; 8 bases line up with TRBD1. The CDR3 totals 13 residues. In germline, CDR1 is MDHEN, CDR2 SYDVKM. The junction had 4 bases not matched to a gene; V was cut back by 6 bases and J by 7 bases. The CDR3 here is CASRWTGIEKLFF. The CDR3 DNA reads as TGTGCCAGCAGGTGGACAGGGATTGAAAAACTGTTTTTT.

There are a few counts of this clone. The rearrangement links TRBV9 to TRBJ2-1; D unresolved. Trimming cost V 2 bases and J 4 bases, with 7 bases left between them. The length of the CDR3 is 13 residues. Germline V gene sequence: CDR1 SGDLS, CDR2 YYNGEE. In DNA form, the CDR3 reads TGTGCCAGCAGCGTCGACTGGTACAATGAGCAGTTCTTC. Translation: CASSVDWYNEQFF.

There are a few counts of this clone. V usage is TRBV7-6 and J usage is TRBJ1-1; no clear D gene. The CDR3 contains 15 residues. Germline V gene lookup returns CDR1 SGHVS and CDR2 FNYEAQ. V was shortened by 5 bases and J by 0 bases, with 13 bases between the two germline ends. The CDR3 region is CASSLSRYMNTEAFF. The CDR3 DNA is TGTGCCAGCAGCCTTAGTAGATATATGAACACTGAAGCTTTCTTT.

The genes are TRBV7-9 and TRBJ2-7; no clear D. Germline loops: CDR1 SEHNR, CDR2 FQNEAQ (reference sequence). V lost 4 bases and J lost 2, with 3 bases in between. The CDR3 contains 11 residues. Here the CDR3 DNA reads TGTGCCAGCAGCTACACCTACGAGCAGTACTTC. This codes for CASSYTYEQYF.

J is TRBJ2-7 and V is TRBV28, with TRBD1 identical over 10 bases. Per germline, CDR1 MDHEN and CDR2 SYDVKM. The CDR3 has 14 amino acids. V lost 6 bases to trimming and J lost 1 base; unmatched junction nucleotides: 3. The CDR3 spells CASSRDRGSYEQYF. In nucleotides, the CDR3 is TGTGCCAGCAGCCGGGACAGGGGTTCCTACGAGCAGTACTTC.

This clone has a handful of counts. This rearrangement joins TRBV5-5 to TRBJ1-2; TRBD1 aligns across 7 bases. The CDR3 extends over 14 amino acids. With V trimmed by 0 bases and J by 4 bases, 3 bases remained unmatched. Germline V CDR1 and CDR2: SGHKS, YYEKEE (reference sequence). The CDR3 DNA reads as TGTGCCAGCAGCTTGGCGGGACAGCCCTATGGCTACACCTTC. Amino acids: CASSLAGQPYGYTF.

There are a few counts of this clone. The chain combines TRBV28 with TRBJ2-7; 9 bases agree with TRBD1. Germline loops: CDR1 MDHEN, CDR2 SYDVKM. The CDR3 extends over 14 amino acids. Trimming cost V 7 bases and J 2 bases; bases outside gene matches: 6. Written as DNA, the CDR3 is TGTGCCAGCATCAGGGACAGGGCAACCTACGAGCAGTACTTC. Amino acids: CASIRDRATYEQYF.

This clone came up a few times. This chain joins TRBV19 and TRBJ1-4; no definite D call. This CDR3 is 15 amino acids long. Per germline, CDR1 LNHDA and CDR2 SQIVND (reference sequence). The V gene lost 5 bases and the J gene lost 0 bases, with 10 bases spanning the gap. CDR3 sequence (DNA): TGTGCCAGTAGTTGGTTATACTCAACTAATGAAAAACTGTTTTTT. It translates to CASSWLYSTNEKLFF.

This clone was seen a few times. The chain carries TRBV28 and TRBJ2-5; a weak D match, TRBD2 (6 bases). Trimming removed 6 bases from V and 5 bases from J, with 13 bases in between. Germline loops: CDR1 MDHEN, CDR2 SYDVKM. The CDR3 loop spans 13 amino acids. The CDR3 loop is CASSDGTHETQYF. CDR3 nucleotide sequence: TGTGCCAGCAGCGACGGGACTCACGAGACCCAGTACTTC.

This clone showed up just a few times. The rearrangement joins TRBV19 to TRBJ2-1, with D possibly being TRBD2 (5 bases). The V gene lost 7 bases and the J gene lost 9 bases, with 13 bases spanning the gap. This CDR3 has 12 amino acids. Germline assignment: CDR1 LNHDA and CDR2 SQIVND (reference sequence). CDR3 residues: CASTFLGGEQFF. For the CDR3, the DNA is TGTGCCAGTACGTTTCTTGGAGGTGAGCAGTTCTTC.

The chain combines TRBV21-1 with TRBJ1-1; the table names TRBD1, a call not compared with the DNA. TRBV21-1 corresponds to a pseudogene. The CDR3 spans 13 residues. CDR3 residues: CASSRVGAAEAFF. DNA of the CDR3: TGTGCCAGCAGCAGGGTTGGGGCCGCTGAAGCTTTCTTT.

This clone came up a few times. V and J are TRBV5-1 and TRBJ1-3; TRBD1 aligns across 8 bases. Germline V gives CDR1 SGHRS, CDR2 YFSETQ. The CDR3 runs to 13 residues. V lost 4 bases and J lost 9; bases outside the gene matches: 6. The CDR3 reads CASSPTGEVTIYF. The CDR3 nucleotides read TGCGCCAGCAGCCCGACAGGGGAAGTCACCATATATTTT.

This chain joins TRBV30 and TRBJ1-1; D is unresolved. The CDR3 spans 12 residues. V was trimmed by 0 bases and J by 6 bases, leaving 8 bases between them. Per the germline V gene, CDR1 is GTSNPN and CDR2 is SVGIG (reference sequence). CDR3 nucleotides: TGTGCCTGGAGTGTAAGTAGCGCTGAAGCTTTCTTT. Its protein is CAWSVSSAEAFF.